This TCR beta chain was documented in a study of regulatory and conventional T cells in RAG deficiency. Germline V gives CDR1 ENHRY, CDR2 SYGVKD. Unmatched junction bases numbered 7, after V lost 7 bases and J lost 7 bases. This CDR3 is built from 14 residues. Generated by immunoSEQ multiplex PCR, the TCRdb table keeps only in-frame clones and is missing some. The data hold 21,000 or so clones, with more than 85% observed a single time. Blood CD4+ CD25-low CD127-high conventional T cells supplied the genomic DNA template. These data also featured in a second study, about regulatory T cells. That publication notes: The PCR used 52 TRBV and 13 TRBJ primers.

The receptor was isolated from a human donor in good health. V is TRBV10-3 and J is TRBJ1-6, with 7 bases identical to TRBD1. Sequenced input: CD4+ T cells sorted from blood. The CDR3 sequence is CAIKGGTDNSPLHF. The CDR3 region has the DNA TGTGCCATCAAAGGAGGGACAGACAATTCACCCCTCCACTTT.